These 8 T cell receptor beta chains share one sample of origin, sequenced in a study of beta chain features in type 1 diabetes. Every isolated RNA sample was fully reverse transcribed, so sequencing captured expressed TCRB transcripts. TCRdb keeps only in-frame clones here, not all; method: immunoSEQ multiplex PCR. The sample holds about 180,000 clones, about 7.8% seen once. No antigens are known for them. Study-wide results and caveats: Shortening of TCRB CDR3s, moderate but significant, appeared in all four CD4+ subsets of Type 1 diabetes patients.

Sample: central memory CD4+ T cells from blood. The receptors were gathered from a middle-aged woman with type 1 diabetes.

This chain links TRBV19 with TRBJ2-3, with a weak D call TRBD2 (6 bases). Per the germline V gene, CDR1 is LNHDA and CDR2 is SQIVND (reference sequence). The V and J ends lost 2 bases and 6 bases respectively, with 9 bases between them. The CDR3 is 13 residues long. The CDR3: CASSIKAGDTQYF. The CDR3 DNA sequence: TGTGCCAGTAGTATAAAGGCGGGGGATACGCAGTATTTT.

This clone has only a few counts. This sequence joins TRBV7-2 and TRBJ1-3, with D possibly being TRBD1 (6 bases). The CDR3 loop spans 15 amino acids. CDR1 is SGHTA and CDR2 is FQGNSA in the germline V gene. The V gene lost 2 bases and the J gene lost 2 bases, with 10 bases spanning the gap. CDR3 loop: CASSLWTAPGNTIYF. The CDR3 DNA reads TGTGCCAGCAGCTTATGGACAGCCCCTGGAAACACCATATATTTT.

This clone showed up just a few times. The chain combines TRBV6-5 with TRBJ1-2, with 7 positions matching TRBD1. V lost 9 bases and J lost 7; bases outside the gene matches: 8. CDR1 is MNHEY, CDR2 SVGAGI, per germline. This CDR3 spans 12 amino acids. The CDR3 DNA is TGTGCCAGTCGACAGGGAAGGGGTGGCTACACCTTC. This sequence encodes CASRQGRGGYTF.

This sequence joins TRBV5-1 and TRBJ2-2; the match to TRBD2 covers 13 bases. The V gene end was trimmed by 2 bases and the J gene end by 5 bases; junction bases not matched to a gene: 6. The germline V gene encodes CDR1 SGHRS and CDR2 YFSETQ. CDR3 length: 17 amino acids. The CDR3 loop reads CASSFRTSGSETGELFF. CDR3 DNA: TGCGCCAGCAGCTTCCGGACTAGCGGGAGTGAAACCGGGGAGCTGTTTTTT.

V and J are TRBV9 and TRBJ2-7; TRBD2 is a possible D gene (6 bases). The CDR3 spans 14 residues. V was shortened by 4 bases and J by 7 bases, with 18 bases between the two germline ends. CDR1 and CDR2 from the germline V gene are SGDLS and YYNGEE. CDR3 loop: CASSTSGESGEQYF. The CDR3 region has the DNA TGTGCCAGCAGCACTTCGGGGGAAAGCGGAGAGCAGTACTTC.

The V and J genes are TRBV5-6 and TRBJ2-1; 7 positions match TRBD1. J lost 4 bases, V lost 0 bases, and 4 bases had no gene match. The CDR3 has 15 amino acids. Germline V CDR1 and CDR2: SGHDT, YYEEEE. The CDR3 sequence: CASSLVQGYYNEQFF. The CDR3 nucleotides are TGTGCCAGCAGCTTGGTACAGGGGTATTACAATGAGCAGTTCTTC.

J is TRBJ2-5 and V is TRBV6-6, with D maybe TRBD2 (6 bases). Per germline, CDR1 MNHNY and CDR2 SVGAGI (reference sequence). The CDR3 runs to 13 residues. Trimming cost V 10 bases and J 5 bases, with 17 bases left between them. The CDR3 is CATAAGLAETQYF. CDR3 nucleotides: TGTGCCACCGCCGCGGGGCTTGCGGAGACCCAGTACTTC.

The chain links TRBV27 to TRBJ2-7, with 10 bases identical to TRBD1. This CDR3 spans 14 amino acids. Germline V lookup: CDR1 MNHEY, CDR2 SMNVEV (reference sequence). V was pared by 5 bases and J by 5 bases, with 6 bases of the junction left unmatched. The CDR3 DNA reads TGTGCCAGCAGTCGATGGGGACAGGGGAACGAGCAGTACTTC. Its protein product is CASSRWGQGNEQYF.